This is a list of T cell receptor beta chains from one sample in a study of cytomegalovirus exposure and HLA in healthy donors. Sequencing was performed with immunoSEQ multiplex PCR; in TCRdb, only in-frame clones are kept and a portion is missing. The sample lists some 120,000 clones, 75% to 85% occurring once. Sequencing used PBMCs. These TCRs come from a man between 40 and 49 years old in good health and CMV-seronegative. Both conserved end residues are part of each CDR3. Fields, in order: D gene, J gene, V gene, CDR3 protein. D genes are given only for firm matches.

TRBD1 TRBJ1-1 TRBV18 CASSWGQENTEAFF
- TRBJ1-1 TRBV30 CAWDRNTEAFF
TRBD1 TRBJ1-1 TRBV27 CASSEYRGTEAFF
- TRBJ2-7 TRBV12-2 CASRSQYPGTGTSGSLSYEQYF
- TRBJ2-3 TRBV7-2 CASSSLAGDTQYF
- TRBJ2-4 TRBV5-4 CASSLGTSKNIQYF
TRBD1 TRBJ2-7 TRBV28 CASSLAGQGSYEQYF
- TRBJ2-1 TRBV4-1 CASSLRDSIYNEQFF
- TRBJ1-2 TRBV10-3 CAISEPTNYGYTF
TRBD1 TRBJ2-6 TRBV2 CANGQGAAGANVLTF
- TRBJ2-5 TRBV5-4 CASSLGQTKETQYF
- TRBJ1-1 TRBV27 CASSLWRGAEAFF
- TRBJ1-5 TRBV6-1 CASSERTAQPQHF
- TRBJ1-1 TRBV4-1 CASSQDFGGGRTEAFF
- TRBJ2-2 TRBV7-7 CASRNQDTGELFF